This T cell receptor beta chain was captured by sequencing in a study of shared clonotypes between healthy human individuals. The CDR3 covers 15 residues. V lost 6 bases and J lost 4; bases outside the gene matches: 7. The germline V gene encodes CDR1 SNHLY and CDR2 FYNNEI. A few counts support this clone. Its antigen is unknown. TCRdb keeps only in-frame clones here, not all; method: immunoSEQ multiplex PCR. Altogether more than 400,000 clones are present, 60% to 80% being singletons, with the ten largest covering more than 10%. All of the donors resided in Nashville, Tennessee, and each was a Caucasian adult. Study-level findings and limits: Only blood was sampled, and tissue TCR repertoires likely differ from blood ones. Few donors limited the genetic and exposure-history diversity represented.

The chain employs TRBV2 and TRBJ1-5; the match to TRBD1 covers 9 bases. The sequenced sample was PBMCs. The TCR originated in a woman between 40 and 55 years old in good health. Some clones in this sample may be carry-over from other donors' samples. This CDR3 reads CASSGDREPNQPQHF. The DNA for the CDR3 is TGTGCCAGCAGCGGGGACAGGGAACCAAATCAGCCCCAGCATTTT.